This T cell receptor beta chain was retrieved from a study of beta chain features in type 1 diabetes. Overall study findings and caveats: Patients showed naive, central memory and Treg TCRB repertoires that appeared more similar than those of healthy donors.

This clone was counted a few times. Its matching antigen is unknown. Expressed TCRB transcripts were sequenced, since all the RNA that had been isolated was reverse transcribed. Clones were read by immunoSEQ multiplex PCR, and TCRdb kept only the in-frame ones, dropping some. The sample has about 930,000 clones; under 20% are singletons. Germline V gene lookup returns CDR1 MDHEN and CDR2 SYDVKM. CDR3 length: 18 amino acids. V trimming: 7 bases; J trimming: 7 bases; junction bases outside the gene matches: 18. One heparinised blood draw, averaging around 0.12 L, came from each donor. All of the sorted populations showed purity greater than 98%.

The V call is TRBV28, the J call TRBJ2-7; 14 bases match TRBD2. This receptor was identified in a young woman in good health. Sequenced: naive CD4+ T cells from blood. CDR3 nucleotide sequence: TGTGCCAGCACCGAGGCCGGGACTAGCGGGAGCAACTGGGGGGAGCAGTACTTC. Its protein product is CASTEAGTSGSNWGEQYF.